The 25 T cell receptor beta chains presented below share a single source sample, sequenced in a study of cytomegalovirus exposure and HLA in healthy donors. The PCR had 60 Vbeta and 13 Jbeta primers. Profiled with immunoSEQ multiplex PCR; TCRdb holds only in-frame clones, not every one. The table includes about 140,000 clones, over 60% detected once. Material for sequencing was PBMCs. The receptors come from a male donor in good health and CMV-seropositive.

The rearrangement uses TRBV13 and TRBJ2-1, with 9 bases lining up with TRBD1. CDR3 size: 15 residues. J was trimmed by 9 bases and V by 2 bases; bases with no gene match: 8. Germline V gene lookup returns CDR1 PRHDT and CDR2 FYEKMQ (reference sequence). CDR3 amino acids: CASSLPGQGRSEQFF. CDR3 nucleotides: TGTGCCAGCAGCTTACCGGGACAGGGTAGGTCTGAGCAGTTCTTC.

This clone appeared once. In DNA form, the CDR3 reads TGTGCCAGCAGACATGGGACAGGGCCCTATGGCTACACCTTC. Its translation: CASRHGTGPYGYTF. This chain joins TRBV5-6 and TRBJ1-2; 9 bases are a match to TRBD1. There are 14 residues in the CDR3. Germline CDR1 reads SGHDT; CDR2 reads YYEEEE. The V gene end was trimmed by 5 bases and the J gene end by 4 bases; junction bases not matched to a gene: 6.

This clone has just one count. The gene calls are TRBV28 and TRBJ1-5, with D perhaps TRBD1 (6 bases). The germline V gene encodes CDR1 MDHEN and CDR2 SYDVKM. Trimming pared 6 bases from V and 0 bases from J, leaving 12 bases between. This CDR3 contains 15 residues. DNA for the CDR3: TGTGCCAGCAGCCAGGGGCTTTTTAGCAATCAGCCCCAGCATTTT. This sequence encodes CASSQGLFSNQPQHF.

This clone came up a few times. J is TRBJ1-1 and V is TRBV7-8, with TRBD1 matching 7 bases. Germline loops: CDR1 SGHVS, CDR2 FQNEAQ. Losses at the gene ends were 1 base for V and 0 bases for J; bases not matched to a gene: 2. The CDR3 covers 15 residues. CDR3 in DNA: TGTGCCAGCAGCTTAGGGACAGGAGTGAACACTGAAGCTTTCTTT. Residues: CASSLGTGVNTEAFF. Together with reference TRBV7-8 and TRBJ1-1, the CDR3 gives the full variable domain: GAGVSQSPRYKVAKRGQDVALRCDPISGHVSLFWYQQALGQGPEFLTYFQNEAQLDKSGLPSDRFFAERPEGSVSTLKIQRTQQEDSAVYLCASSLGTGVNTEAFFGQGTRLTVV.

This clone was recorded only once. V gene TRBV4-3 combines with J gene TRBJ2-7, with D possibly matching TRBD2 (6 bases). This CDR3 has 16 residues. V lost 0 bases and J 0 bases, leaving 12 bases between the germline ends. The V gene's germline CDR1 is LGHNA and CDR2 YSLEER. CDR3: CASSQDRGILSYEQYF. CDR3 nucleotides: TGCGCCAGCAGCCAAGATCGCGGGATCCTCTCCTACGAGCAGTACTTC.

J is TRBJ1-6 and V is TRBV6-5, with D possibly TRBD1 on 5 matching bases. Trimming cost V 2 bases and J 7 bases, with 12 bases left between them. Germline V lookup: CDR1 MNHEY, CDR2 SVGAGI. This CDR3 region has 15 residues. The CDR3 DNA reads TGTGCCAGCAGTTACCTTTCTAAGGGGAATTCACCCCTCCACTTT. Its protein is CASSYLSKGNSPLHF.

The chain employs TRBV6-1 and TRBJ2-7; no reliable D call. CDR3 length equals 10 residues. Germline V gives CDR1 MNHNS, CDR2 SASEGT. V lost 6 bases, J lost 2 bases, and 2 bases lay in between. In nucleotides, the CDR3 is TGTGCCAGCAGCACCTACGAGCAGTACTTC. It is translated as CASSTYEQYF.

V is TRBV15 and J is TRBJ1-5; no reliable D call. The CDR3 is 17 amino acids. Trimming removed 3 bases at V and 0 bases at J, with 15 bases between. CDR1 is LNHNV, CDR2 YYDKDF, per germline (reference sequence). CDR3: CATSSSSRTSSNQPQHF. In nucleotides, the CDR3 is TGTGCCACCAGCAGTTCGTCCAGGACTAGTAGCAATCAGCCCCAGCATTTT.

The sample holds a few counts of this clone. The rearrangement uses TRBV6-6 and TRBJ2-1, with 10 bases fitting TRBD2. The CDR3 runs to 16 residues. V lost 4 bases to trimming and J lost 0 bases; unmatched junction nucleotides: 3. The germline V gene has CDR1 MNHNY and CDR2 SVGAGI (reference sequence). CDR3 sequence (DNA): TGTGCCAGCAGTTTTGAGCGGGAGGGCTCCTACAATGAGCAGTTCTTC. This sequence encodes CASSFEREGSYNEQFF.

This rearrangement joins TRBV19 to TRBJ1-5, with D uncertain. This CDR3 comprises 15 residues. CDR1 and CDR2 (germline): LNHDA, SQIVND (reference sequence). Trimming shortened V by 4 bases and J by 4 bases, and 14 bases separated the two germline ends. CDR3 in amino acids: CASSTRGEGNQPQHF. The CDR3 nucleotides read TGTGCCAGTAGTACCCGCGGGGAAGGGAATCAGCCCCAGCATTTT. The full variable domain, in which reference TRBV19 and TRBJ1-5 provide the parts outside the CDR3, is DGGITQSPKYLFRKEGQNVTLSCEQNLNHDAMYWYRQDPGQGLRLIYYSQIVNDFQKGDIAEGYSVSREKKESFPLTVTSAQKNPTAFYLCASSTRGEGNQPQHFGDGTRLSIL.

The chain is built from TRBV21-1 and TRBJ2-5; no DNA check was done on the table's D call, TRBD1. TRBV21-1 is a pseudogene. The CDR3 loop spans 16 amino acids. The DNA for the CDR3 is TGTGCCAGCAGCAAAGGCAGGGGACCCAACCAAGAGACCCAGTACTTC. Its translation: CASSKGRGPNQETQYF.

The rearrangement uses TRBV7-9 and TRBJ1-1; D is perhaps TRBD1 (5 bases). CDR1 and CDR2 from the germline V gene are SEHNR and FQNEAQ (reference sequence). The V end lost 1 base, the J end lost 6 bases, and 15 bases lay between the germline ends. There are 15 residues in the CDR3. CDR3 in DNA: TGTGCCAGCAGCTTAGTCGGGTCCGGGGGGTCTGAAGCTTTCTTT. It translates to CASSLVGSGGSEAFF.

This clone was seen a handful of times. V is TRBV11-2 and J is TRBJ1-6; 7 nucleotides match TRBD1. J gave up 6 bases and V 5 bases, and 10 bases lay outside the gene matches. Germline loops: CDR1 SGHAT, CDR2 FQNNGV. This CDR3 region has 16 residues. This CDR3 reads CASSAVTGAGNSPLHF. The CDR3 region has the DNA TGTGCCAGCAGCGCAGTTACAGGGGCGGGTAATTCACCCCTCCACTTT.

The V gene is TRBV7-9, the J gene TRBJ1-1; TRBD1 aligns across 7 bases. The germline V gene encodes CDR1 SEHNR and CDR2 FQNEAQ (reference sequence). V trimming: 8 bases; J trimming: 7 bases; junction bases outside the gene matches: 7. The CDR3 length is 12 residues. CDR3 DNA: TGTGCCAGCGAAGAACGACAGGGTGAAGCTTTCTTT. This sequence encodes CASEERQGEAFF.

The V gene is TRBV10-3, the J gene TRBJ2-2; tentatively, D is TRBD1 (6 bases). Trimming took off 5 bases at V and 5 bases at J, with 18 bases between the two ends. Germline CDR1 and CDR2: ENHRY and SYGVKD. The length of the CDR3 is 16 residues. The CDR3 protein is CAISPYGTSNTGELFF. The DNA for the CDR3 is TGTGCCATCAGTCCGTACGGGACATCTAATACCGGGGAGCTGTTTTTT.

The chain is built from TRBV28 and TRBJ2-3; D is perhaps TRBD2 (6 bases). CDR3 length: 17 residues. The germline V gene encodes CDR1 MDHEN and CDR2 SYDVKM. Trimming shortened V by 5 bases and J by 2 bases, and 20 bases separated the two germline ends. The CDR3 region is CASSPSPSAHFTDTQYF. In nucleotides, the CDR3 is TGTGCCAGCAGTCCCTCTCCTAGCGCACATTTCACAGATACGCAGTATTTT.

This chain joins TRBV11-2 and TRBJ2-5; the match to TRBD2 covers 9 bases. V lost 6 bases, J lost 3 bases, and 5 bases stayed unmatched. CDR1 and CDR2 from the germline V gene are SGHAT and FQNNGV. The CDR3 spans 14 residues. The CDR3 here is CASSFSGSKETQYF. In nucleotides, the CDR3 is TGTGCCAGCAGTTTTAGCGGGAGTAAAGAGACCCAGTACTTC.

The chain links TRBV27 to TRBJ1-1; D gene unclear. CDR3 length: 14 amino acids. CDR1 and CDR2 from the germline V gene are MNHEY and SMNVEV (reference sequence). V lost 0 bases and J lost 5, with 10 bases in between. CDR3 bases: TGTGCCAGCAGTTTATCCGGTTCGTTTACTGAAGCTTTCTTT. It is translated as CASSLSGSFTEAFF.

In its sample, this clone was seen once. Here the CDR3 reads CASSLTGNTEAFF. CDR3 coding DNA: TGTGCCAGCAGCTTGACAGGGAACACTGAAGCTTTCTTT. The gene calls are TRBV5-4 and TRBJ1-1, with D maybe TRBD1 (5 bases). V was pared by 1 base and J by 1 base, with 5 bases between. Germline V gene lookup returns CDR1 SGHNT and CDR2 YYREEE (reference sequence). CDR3 size: 13 residues.

This clone was picked up one time. The V call is TRBV5-6, the J call TRBJ2-7; TRBD1 matches 8 bases. The CDR3 runs to 12 residues. CDR1 is SGHDT, CDR2 YYEEEE, per germline. Trimming took 4 bases from V and 7 from J; bases not matched to a gene: 4. The CDR3 sequence: CASSHHRGEQYF. CDR3 in DNA: TGTGCCAGCAGCCACCACAGGGGGGAGCAGTACTTC.

V usage is TRBV6-1 and J usage is TRBJ2-7; 7 bases are shared with TRBD1. Germline V gene sequence: CDR1 MNHNS, CDR2 SASEGT. The CDR3 covers 14 residues. V shed 6 bases and J 0 bases; nucleotides not matched to a gene: 5. CDR3 protein: CASRADRLSYEQYF. For the CDR3, the DNA is TGTGCCAGCAGGGCGGACAGGCTCTCCTACGAGCAGTACTTC.

The genes are TRBV11-2 and TRBJ2-7; TRBD2 matches at 7 bases. This CDR3 contains 15 residues. Germline CDR1 and CDR2: SGHAT and FQNNGV. V lost 0 bases and J lost 0; bases outside the gene matches: 2. For the CDR3, the DNA is TGTGCCAGCAGCTTAGAGGGCGGGAGCTCCTACGAGCAGTACTTC. It specifies CASSLEGGSSYEQYF.

The rearrangement links TRBV11-2 to TRBJ1-5, with D possibly TRBD1 on 5 matching bases. This CDR3 spans 13 amino acids. Germline values: CDR1 SGHAT, CDR2 FQNNGV. V lost 0 bases to trimming and J lost 11 bases, with 11 bases between them. The chain's CDR3 is CASSLDEGGAQHF. CDR3 nucleotide sequence: TGTGCCAGCAGCTTAGATGAGGGAGGGGCCCAGCATTTT.

The rearrangement joins TRBV7-9 to TRBJ2-5; no firm D call. Near its end, the DNA agrees better with TRBJ2-7, so the J call may be wrong. In germline, CDR1 is SEHNR, CDR2 FQNEAQ (reference sequence). The CDR3 runs 12 residues. Here the CDR3 DNA reads TGTGCCAGCAGCTCCAGAGACTACGAGCAGTACTTC. Amino acids: CASSSRDYEQYF.

This chain links TRBV6-6 with TRBJ1-4; D gene ambiguous. CDR3 length equals 15 residues. Germline CDR1 and CDR2: MNHNY and SVGAGI (reference sequence). V lost 2 bases, J lost 3 bases, and 10 bases lay in between. Here the CDR3 DNA reads TGTGCCAGCAGTTACCCGGGTCACCCTAATGAAAAACTGTTTTTT. Protein sequence: CASSYPGHPNEKLFF.